The subject of this entry is one T cell receptor beta chain. What it recognizes is unknown. This entry belongs to a study of CD8+CD57+ T cells in acquired aplastic anemia. Study conclusions and caveats: The diversity of CD8+CD57+ cells in patients was lower than that of total CD4+ and CD8+ pools. Between patients and controls, around 31 CD8+ CDR3 sequences were found in common.

Sequenced patients had shown CD8+CD57+ cell expansion by flow cytometry. Also sequenced, from about 15% of the 12 patients, were CD8+CD57+ effector memory cells. There was no therapy given to any patient before the blood sampling took place. Profiling of TCR beta VDJ combinations and CDR3 sequences used genomic DNA as template. MiXCR, applied by TCRdb to the reads, yields one record per CDR3 protein. The table includes around 21,000 distinct CDR3 sequences, less than 40% detected once. The clonotype originates from a human donor with aplastic anemia. Input material: CD8+CD57+ T cells sorted from PBMCs. Described subset: bead-enriched CD8+CD57+ effector memory T cells from SAA patients.

CDR3 loop: CASRPLNENTEAFF. For the CDR3, the DNA is TGTGCCAGCAGGCCGCTGAATGAGAACACTGAAGCTTTCTTT. The chain joins TRBV5-4 to TRBJ1-1; D call uncertain. Germline-derived CDR1 and CDR2 are SGHNT and YYREEE (reference sequence). Trimming left V 5 bases short and J 1 base short, with 12 bases between. This CDR3 is 14 amino acids long.